This TCR delta chain was captured by sequencing in a study of γδ T cells in repeated Plasmodium falciparum infection. As concerns this clone: Its antigen is still unknown. This DNA translates differently at residue 20 from the TCRdb protein, which is that of a much larger clone; a read error is likely, and the protein shown is the DNA's own translation.

This CDR3 has 22 amino acids. Germline V gene lookup returns CDR1 TSWWSYY and CDR2 QGS. Vgamma9/Vdelta2+ and Vdelta2-negative gammadelta T cells were flow-sorted from PBMC for bulk sequencing. TCRdb redid clone calling on the multiplex PCR reads using CATT. Of around 52,000 delta-chain clones listed, over 1.5% were seen once; the top ten hold 15%. Study-level findings and limits: Over time and infection, Vgamma9/Vdelta2+ repertoires remained highly stable and polyclonal.

The sequence derives from a pool of human donors (malaria-infected and uninfected, not separated). Called V gene: TRDV1; the J gene was not called; the table assigns TRDD3, which was not confirmed against the DNA. The sample was gamma-delta T cells from blood. The CDR3 sequence: CALGELRPILGDTRTNTDKPIF. The CDR3 nucleotides read TGTGCTCTTGGGGAACTAAGACCCATTCTGGGGGACACCCGTACTAACACCGATAAACCCATCTTT.